Presented here are 4 T cell receptor beta chains from one specimen sequenced in a study of shared clonotypes between healthy human individuals. Sequencing was performed with immunoSEQ multiplex PCR; in TCRdb, only in-frame clones are kept and a portion is missing. The table has under 2,500,000 clones, 95% seen once. Sequenced sample: naive CD4+ T cells sorted from blood. Specified subset: CD45RA+ positively selected. These receptors came from a young man in good health.

The rearrangement joins TRBV6-1 to TRBJ1-4, with 7 bases identical to TRBD1. Germline V gene data show CDR1 as MNHNS and CDR2 as SASEGT. V lost 6 bases to trimming and J lost 8 bases; unmatched junction nucleotides: 9. The length of the CDR3 is 14 residues. The CDR3 DNA reads TGTGCCAGCAGGCTGGACAGGTTAGGGGAAAAACTGTTTTTT. This translates into CASRLDRLGEKLFF.

J is TRBJ1-4 and V is TRBV5-6; a possible D gene is TRBD1 (6 bases). The CDR3 is 18 residues long. The germline CDR1 and CDR2 sequences are SGHDT and YYEEEE. V was clipped by 2 bases and J by 8 bases, with 25 bases between them. The CDR3 region is CASSFSPGGTRHLEKLFF. In nucleotides, the CDR3 is TGTGCCAGCAGCTTTTCTCCCGGTGGGACACGGCATTTGGAAAAACTGTTTTTT.

The chain uses TRBV18 and TRBJ1-3, with a tentative D call TRBD1 (5 bases). The V and J ends lost 8 bases and 2 bases respectively, with 13 bases between them. Germline V gene lookup returns CDR1 KGHSH and CDR2 LQKENI. The CDR3 has 14 amino acids. CDR3 coding DNA: TGTGCCAGCGCGGTCGGGACCACTGGAAACACCATATATTTT. This encodes CASAVGTTGNTIYF.

About this clone itself: Within the sample, other DNA sequences also encode this same CDR3. The chain employs TRBV7-2 and TRBJ1-5; 7 nucleotides align to TRBD1. The J segment lost 0 bases and the V segment lost 1 base, leaving 0 bases of the junction unmatched. CDR1 and CDR2 (germline): SGHTA, FQGNSA. This CDR3 has 15 amino acids. The CDR3 region has the DNA TGTGCCAGCAGCTTAGGACAGGGTAGCAATCAGCCCCAGCATTTT. This sequence encodes CASSLGQGSNQPQHF.